This TCR beta chain appears in the sequencing data of a study of beta chain features in type 1 diabetes. A few counts support this clone. Its antigen is undetermined. Study-wide results and limits: The study found that naive, central memory and Treg TCRB repertoires appeared more similar in patients than in healthy donors. Moderate but significant shortening of TCRB CDR3s was recorded in all four CD4+ subsets from Type 1 diabetes patients.

Cells sorted by CD45RO/CCR7/CD25/CD127/CD95/CD27 comprised CD4+ naive, central memory, regulatory and stem cell-like memory cells. Germline V CDR1 and CDR2: SGHAT, FQNNGV. V was pared by 4 bases and J by 6 bases, with 7 bases of the junction left unmatched. This CDR3 region has 15 residues. The authors reverse transcribed all of the isolated RNA, so sequencing captured expressed TCRB transcripts. TCRdb keeps only in-frame clones here, not all; method: immunoSEQ multiplex PCR. The sample has about 140,000 clones, about a tenth seen once. This receptor was identified in a woman aged 40-49 years in good health. Sequenced sample: central memory CD4+ T cells from blood. The J gene is TRBJ2-2, the V gene TRBV11-2; 8 positions match TRBD2. The CDR3 region has the DNA TGTGCCAGCAGCTCGGGGGGGCCGCCATCCGGGGAGCTGTTTTTT. Translation gives CASSSGGPPSGELFF.